These 32 T cell receptor beta chains came from one sample sequenced in a study of type 1 regulatory T cells. MiXCR, applied by TCRdb to the reads, yields one record per CDR3 protein. Of fewer than 30,000 distinct CDR3 sequences in the sample, around 70% were seen once. The antigens for these receptors are not known. What was sequenced was cultured T cells, either the whole culture or a sorted T cell fraction (not recorded which). The subset was: Tr1-enriched cell product generated in vitro against host alloantigens. Every receptor here comes from a human donor in good health.

The J gene is TRBJ1-3, the V gene TRBV29-1; D unclear. Germline-derived CDR1 and CDR2 are SQVTM and ANQGSEA. V was shortened by 2 bases and J by 8 bases, with 7 bases between the two germline ends. CDR3 length: 11 residues. The CDR3 DNA reads TGCAGCGTTGAATTAGGCCACACCATATATTTT. Residues: CSVELGHTIYF.

This clonotype was counted only a few times. The chain couples TRBV6-5 to TRBJ1-2; 9 nucleotides line up with TRBD1. Looked up from germline, CDR1 is MNHEY and CDR2 is SVGAGI. V shed 6 bases and J 2 bases; nucleotides not matched to a gene: 4. The CDR3 covers 14 residues. The CDR3 region is CASRGTGFNYGYTF. CDR3 DNA: TGTGCCAGCAGGGGGACAGGGTTCAACTATGGCTACACCTTC.

The chain carries TRBV7-2 and TRBJ2-7, with TRBD1 matching 10 bases. After removal of 3 bases from V and 7 bases from J, the junction contained 6 bases not matched to a gene. CDR1 and CDR2 (germline): SGHTA, FQGNSA. The CDR3 loop spans 14 amino acids. Here the CDR3 DNA reads TGTGCCAGCAGCTTCGACAGGGGGCTTTTGGAGCAGTACTTC. Translated, it gives CASSFDRGLLEQYF.

The V call is TRBV12-3 or TRBV12-4, the J call TRBJ2-5; D might be TRBD1 or TRBD2, each matching 6 bases. CDR3 length: 14 residues. V was cut by 7 bases and J by 4 bases, with 16 bases left in between. CDR3 residues: CASIKGGIGETQYF. The CDR3 region has the DNA TGTGCCAGCATCAAGGGGGGAATTGGAGAGACCCAGTACTTC.

The J gene is TRBJ2-2, the V gene TRBV27; no firm D call. This CDR3 has 12 amino acids. Trimming stripped 6 bases from V and 7 bases from J, with 9 bases between. Germline CDR1 and CDR2: MNHEY and SMNVEV (reference sequence). The CDR3 loop is CASRTWDGELFF. The CDR3 DNA reads as TGTGCCAGCAGGACCTGGGACGGGGAGCTGTTTTTT.

The V and J genes are TRBV20-1 and TRBJ1-5; TRBD1 matches at 7 bases. V dropped 4 bases and J dropped 2; count of bases not matched to a gene: 14. The CDR3 sequence is 17 residues long. CDR1 DFQATT and CDR2 SNEGSKA come from the germline V gene (reference sequence). For the CDR3, the DNA is TGCAGTGCTAAAACTATTTCAAGGACAGGCCGCAATCAGCCCCAGCATTTT. Residues: CSAKTISRTGRNQPQHF.

This clonotype was observed a few times. J is TRBJ1-1 and V is TRBV7-9; TRBD1 is a possible D gene (6 bases). V was shortened by 5 bases and J by 4 bases, with 14 bases between the two germline ends. Germline CDR1 SEHNR, CDR2 FQNEAQ (reference sequence). The CDR3 is made up of 14 amino acids. DNA for the CDR3: TGTGCCAGCAGCCTCCTGACAGGTAGCACTGAAGCTTTCTTT. Its protein is CASSLLTGSTEAFF.

The V call is TRBV18, the J call TRBJ1-4; D gene unclear. The germline V gene encodes CDR1 KGHSH and CDR2 LQKENI. The CDR3 runs 13 residues. Deletions cut 3 bases from V and 8 bases from J, with 10 bases between. The DNA of the CDR3 is TGTGCCAGCTCACCTCGGACCCGGGAAAAACTGTTTTTT. It is translated as CASSPRTREKLFF. Using reference TRBV18 and TRBJ1-4 for the parts outside the CDR3, the full variable domain is NAGVMQNPRHLVRRRGQEARLRCSPMKGHSHVYWYRQLPEEGLKFMVYLQKENIIDESGMPKERFSAEFPKEGPSILRIQQVVRGDSAAYFCASSPRTREKLFFGSGTQLSVL.

This chain joins TRBV7-2 and TRBJ2-7; 8 nucleotides line up with TRBD2. CDR3 length: 16 amino acids. The V gene's germline CDR1 is SGHTA and CDR2 FQGNSA. The V gene end was trimmed by 0 bases and the J gene end by 6 bases; junction bases not matched to a gene: 10. CDR3 region: CASSLAAGGAGLEQYF. CDR3 in DNA: TGTGCCAGCAGCTTAGCCGCCGGGGGGGCGGGGCTCGAGCAGTACTTC.

The genes are TRBV12-3 or TRBV12-4 and TRBJ1-2, with D hard to call. Trimming removed 2 bases from V and 8 bases from J, with 12 bases in between. The CDR3 has 13 amino acids. DNA for the CDR3: TGTGCCAGCAGTTTATCAACGGTTAGGGGCTACACCTTC. This gives the protein CASSLSTVRGYTF.

The chain combines TRBV20-1 with TRBJ1-2; 9 bases agree with TRBD1. Trimming at V came to 6 bases and at J to 0 bases, leaving 8 bases not matched to a gene. Germline V gene data show CDR1 as DFQATT and CDR2 as SNEGSKA (reference sequence). The CDR3 is 15 amino acids. The CDR3 loop is CSAKDRGGTNYGYTF. DNA for the CDR3: TGCAGTGCAAAGGACAGGGGAGGGACTAACTATGGCTACACCTTC.

The CDR3 spells CATSRTAPGGANVLTF. The CDR3 DNA is TGTGCCACCTCCCGGACTGCTCCGGGTGGGGCCAACGTCCTGACTTTC. The rearrangement joins TRBV6-2 or TRBV6-3 to TRBJ2-6; possibly TRBD2 for D (5 bases). CDR3 size: 16 residues. Germline V gene sequence: CDR1 MNHEY, CDR2 SVGEGT. Trimming took off 10 bases at V and 3 bases at J, with 19 bases between the two ends.

The rearrangement uses TRBV6-1 and TRBJ1-4; 9 nucleotides agree with TRBD1. This CDR3 contains 13 residues. Germline CDR1 and CDR2: MNHNS and SASEGT. Trimming at V came to 8 bases and at J to 8 bases, leaving 6 bases not matched to a gene. CDR3 region: CASEDRGEEKLFF. Here the CDR3 DNA reads TGTGCCAGCGAAGACAGGGGGGAGGAAAAACTGTTTTTT.

The table lists this clonotype with a few counts. V and J are TRBV14 and TRBJ1-3; a weak D match, TRBD1 (5 bases). With 4 bases removed from V and 0 bases from J, the gap between germline ends came to 19 bases. Germline assignment: CDR1 SGHDN and CDR2 FVKESK. The CDR3 is made up of 18 amino acids. The CDR3 nucleotides read TGTGCCAGCAGCCCGACAGTCCGCAGCGGTTCCTCTGGAAACACCATATATTTT. Residues: CASSPTVRSGSSGNTIYF.

This chain joins TRBV6-1 and TRBJ1-3; D remains unclear. Trimming took 2 bases from V and 1 from J, leaving 9 bases between them. Per germline, CDR1 MNHNS and CDR2 SASEGT. The CDR3 extends over 15 amino acids. CDR3 in DNA: TGTGCCAGCAGTGAAATCCGGGGTTCTGGAAACACCATATATTTT. Encoded protein: CASSEIRGSGNTIYF.

The chain couples TRBV6-2 or TRBV6-3 to TRBJ2-7; 9 positions agree with TRBD2. Germline loops: CDR1 MNHEY, CDR2 SVGEGT. The trim removed 4 bases at V and 3 bases at J, leaving 4 bases unmatched. The CDR3 has 14 amino acids. In DNA form, the CDR3 reads TGTGCCAGCAGTTTTCTAGCGGGGCTCTACGAGCAGTACTTC. It specifies CASSFLAGLYEQYF.

The V call is TRBV5-1, the J call TRBJ2-1; D is undetermined. This CDR3 region has 14 residues. Germline V gives CDR1 SGHRS, CDR2 YFSETQ. V lost 9 bases to trimming and J lost 2 bases, with 15 bases between them. CDR3 region: CATGLLGPYNEQFF. Written as DNA, the CDR3 is TGCGCCACCGGGCTTTTGGGCCCCTACAATGAGCAGTTCTTC.

The CDR3 is CASSLRTGSTYNEQFF. CDR3 in DNA: TGTGCCAGCAGCCTACGAACAGGGTCCACTTACAATGAGCAGTTCTTC. The chain links TRBV14 to TRBJ2-1, with TRBD1 as a possible D gene (6 bases). This CDR3 comprises 16 residues. V gave up 4 bases and J gave up 4 bases, with 17 bases separating them. The germline V gene encodes CDR1 SGHDN and CDR2 FVKESK.

This chain's CDR3 is CASSLVGQGGFIGPSTDTQYF. CDR3 bases: TGTGCCAGCAGCTTAGTAGGACAGGGTGGGTTTATAGGGCCTTCAACAGATACGCAGTATTTT. The chain joins TRBV7-8 to TRBJ2-3, with TRBD1 identical over 8 bases. J was trimmed by 3 bases and V by 1 base; bases with no gene match: 21. CDR1 and CDR2 (germline): SGHVS, FQNEAQ. This CDR3 spans 21 amino acids. Full variable domain (remainder filled in from reference TRBV7-8 and TRBJ2-3): GAGVSQSPRYKVAKRGQDVALRCDPISGHVSLFWYQQALGQGPEFLTYFQNEAQLDKSGLPSDRFFAERPEGSVSTLKIQRTQQEDSAVYLCASSLVGQGGFIGPSTDTQYFGPGTRLTVL.

This clonotype showed up just once. The chain recombines TRBV6-1 with TRBJ1-1; maybe TRBD1 (5 bases). The germline gives CDR1 MNHNS, CDR2 SASEGT. Trimming pared 2 bases from V and 1 base from J, leaving 14 bases between. The CDR3 spans 16 residues. The CDR3 bases are TGTGCCAGCAGTGAATACACCGGGGCAACGAACACTGAAGCTTTCTTT. Amino acids: CASSEYTGATNTEAFF.

This chain joins TRBV7-9 and TRBJ2-3; D assignment may be TRBD1 or TRBD2 (5 bases each). CDR1 is SEHNR and CDR2 is FQNEAQ in the germline V gene (reference sequence). This CDR3 is 17 amino acids long. V was clipped by 3 bases and J by 4 bases, with 20 bases between them. CDR3 nucleotide sequence: TGTGCCAGCAGCTTCCCCAGCTCAGGGAGAAGCGCAGATACGCAGTATTTT. Its translation: CASSFPSSGRSADTQYF.

In this sample, this clonotype is large. The chain carries TRBV10-2 and TRBJ2-5; 8 bases are shared with TRBD1. The CDR3 length is 15 residues. With 4 bases clipped from V and 1 base from J, the junction kept 5 bases outside the gene matches. Germline CDR1 WSHSY, CDR2 SAAADI. Written as DNA, the CDR3 is TGCGCCAGCAGTGCACCGGGACAGGCCCAAGAGACCCAGTACTTC. It specifies CASSAPGQAQETQYF.

Remarks on this clonotype: A much larger clone differs by one base, so this may be a read error. This CDR3 fails to terminate in the conserved phenylalanine or tryptophan, so it likely reflects a read error. The V call is TRBV18, the J call TRBJ2-6; possibly TRBD2 for D (5 bases). This CDR3 has 15 amino acids. With 6 bases removed from V and 1 base from J, the gap between germline ends came to 10 bases. Germline assignment: CDR1 KGHSH and CDR2 LQKENI. The CDR3, as DNA: TGTGCCAGCTCCCCCGGGGTGTCTGGGGCCAACGTCCTGACTTCC. Translated: CASSPGVSGANVLTS.

The V and J genes are TRBV9 and TRBJ1-4; the D gene is possibly TRBD1 (5 bases). V lost 2 bases, J lost 7 bases, and 15 bases lay in between. Germline V CDR1 and CDR2: SGDLS, YYNGEE. The CDR3 runs 15 residues. The CDR3 is CASSVSGAQGEKLFF. In DNA, the CDR3 is TGTGCCAGCAGCGTTTCCGGGGCGCAGGGTGAAAAACTGTTTTTT.

This clonotype came up once. The chain recombines TRBV20-1 with TRBJ2-5; a possible D gene is TRBD1 (5 bases). V was clipped by 0 bases and J by 6 bases, with 11 bases between them. This CDR3 is 13 amino acids long. CDR1 is DFQATT, CDR2 SNEGSKA, per germline (reference sequence). This CDR3 reads CSARDQGRKTQYF. For the CDR3, the DNA is TGCAGTGCTAGAGATCAGGGTAGGAAGACCCAGTACTTC.

This clonotype occurred once. The gene calls are TRBV9 and TRBJ2-3, with a weak D call TRBD1 (5 bases). The V and J ends lost 0 bases and 0 bases respectively, with 8 bases between them. The CDR3 sequence is 15 residues long. CDR1 is SGDLS and CDR2 is YYNGEE in the germline V gene. The CDR3 spells CASSVERGSTDTQYF. The CDR3 nucleotides are TGTGCCAGCAGCGTAGAAAGGGGCAGCACAGATACGCAGTATTTT.

The rearrangement links TRBV5-1 to TRBJ1-1; 8 positions match TRBD1. V shed 1 base and J 6 bases; nucleotides not matched to a gene: 2. Germline CDR1 reads SGHRS; CDR2 reads YFSETQ. This CDR3 comprises 13 residues. The CDR3 DNA reads TGCGCCAGCAGCTTGATACAGGGGGCTGAAGCTTTCTTT. Residues: CASSLIQGAEAFF. Based on the CDR3 plus reference TRBV5-1 and TRBJ1-1, the full variable domain is KAGVTQTPRYLIKTRGQQVTLSCSPISGHRSVSWYQQTPGQGLQFLFEYFSETQRNKGNFPGRFSGRQFSNSRSEMNVSTLELGDSALYLCASSLIQGAEAFFGQGTRLTVV.

The chain joins TRBV6-2 or TRBV6-3 to TRBJ2-2, with D tentatively TRBD2 (5 bases). This CDR3 is built from 18 residues. The germline CDR1 and CDR2 sequences are MNHEY and SVGEGT. The V and J ends lost 7 bases and 4 bases respectively, with 25 bases between them. The CDR3 protein is CASTSARPTGSGTGELFF. In DNA, the CDR3 is TGTGCCAGCACCTCCGCCCGCCCTACGGGGTCGGGCACCGGGGAGCTGTTTTTT.

The V and J genes are TRBV20-1 and TRBJ2-5; D is possibly TRBD1 (5 bases). CDR3 length equals 12 residues. Trimming removed 5 bases at V and 5 bases at J, with 12 bases between. Germline V CDR1 and CDR2: DFQATT, SNEGSKA (reference sequence). As DNA, the CDR3 is TGCAGTGCTTACGACAGTTTGGAGACCCAGTACTTC. The encoded protein is CSAYDSLETQYF.

The rearrangement uses TRBV19 and TRBJ1-1, with TRBD1 identical over 8 bases. V was clipped by 7 bases and J by 4 bases; unmatched bases: 8. Germline assignment: CDR1 LNHDA and CDR2 SQIVND (reference sequence). This CDR3 comprises 14 residues. The CDR3 loop is CASTIGQGRTEAFF. CDR3 coding DNA: TGTGCCAGTACAATTGGACAGGGACGCACTGAAGCTTTCTTT.

This chain connects TRBV6-5 to TRBJ2-1; the D call may be TRBD1 or TRBD2 (6 bases each). V lost 0 bases to trimming and J lost 6 bases, with 15 bases between them. The CDR3 covers 16 residues. Germline V gives CDR1 MNHEY, CDR2 SVGAGI. CDR3 DNA sequence: TGTGCCAGCAGTTACTCGAGGGGGGCTGCTGCCAATGAGCAGTTCTTC. This gives the protein CASSYSRGAAANEQFF.

The V gene is TRBV6-2 or TRBV6-3, the J gene TRBJ2-1; D is perhaps TRBD2 (6 bases). In germline, CDR1 is MNHEY, CDR2 SVGEGT. Between the trimmed V and J ends, which lost 2 bases and 0 bases, there was a span of 17 bases. The CDR3 runs 18 residues. CDR3 bases: TGTGCCAGCAGTTACACCCGGCGGGGTCTCAGCTCCTACAATGAGCAGTTCTTC. It is translated as CASSYTRRGLSSYNEQFF.